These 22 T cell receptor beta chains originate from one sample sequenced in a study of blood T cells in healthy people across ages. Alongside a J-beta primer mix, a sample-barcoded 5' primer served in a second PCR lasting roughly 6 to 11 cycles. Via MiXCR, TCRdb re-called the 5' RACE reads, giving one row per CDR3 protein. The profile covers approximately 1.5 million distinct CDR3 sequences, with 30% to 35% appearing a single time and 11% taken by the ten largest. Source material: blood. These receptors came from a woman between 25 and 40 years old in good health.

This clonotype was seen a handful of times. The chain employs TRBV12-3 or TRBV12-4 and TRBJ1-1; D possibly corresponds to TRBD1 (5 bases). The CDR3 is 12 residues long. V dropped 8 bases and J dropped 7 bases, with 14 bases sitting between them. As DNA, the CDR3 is TGTGCCAGCCTTCTGTTTGGGGGTGAAGCTTTCTTT. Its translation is CASLLFGGEAFF.

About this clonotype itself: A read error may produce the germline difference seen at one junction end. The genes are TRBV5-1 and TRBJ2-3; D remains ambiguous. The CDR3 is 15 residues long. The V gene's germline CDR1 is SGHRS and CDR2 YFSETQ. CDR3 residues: CAGSPASTLTDTRYF. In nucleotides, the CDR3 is TGCGCCGGCAGCCCGGCCTCTACCCTCACAGATACGCGGTATTTT.

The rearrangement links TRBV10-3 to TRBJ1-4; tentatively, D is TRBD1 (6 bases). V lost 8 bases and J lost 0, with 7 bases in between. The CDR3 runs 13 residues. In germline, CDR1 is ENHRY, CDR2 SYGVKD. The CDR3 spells CAIGGPTNEKLFF. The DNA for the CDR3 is TGTGCCATCGGGGGGCCAACTAATGAAAAACTGTTTTTT.

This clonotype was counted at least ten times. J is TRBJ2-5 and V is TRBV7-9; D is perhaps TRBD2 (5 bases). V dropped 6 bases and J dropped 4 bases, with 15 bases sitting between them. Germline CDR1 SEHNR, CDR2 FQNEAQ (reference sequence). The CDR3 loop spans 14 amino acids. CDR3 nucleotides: TGTGCCAGCAGGCCAGCGGCCGCCCCAGAGACCCAGTACTTC. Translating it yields CASRPAAAPETQYF.

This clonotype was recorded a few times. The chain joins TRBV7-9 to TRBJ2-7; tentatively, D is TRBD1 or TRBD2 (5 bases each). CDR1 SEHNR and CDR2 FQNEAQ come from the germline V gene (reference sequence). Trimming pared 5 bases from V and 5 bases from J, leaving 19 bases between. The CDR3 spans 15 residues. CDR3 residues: CASSLLGASDDEQYF. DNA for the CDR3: TGTGCCAGCAGCCTCCTCGGGGCGTCCGACGACGAGCAGTACTTC.

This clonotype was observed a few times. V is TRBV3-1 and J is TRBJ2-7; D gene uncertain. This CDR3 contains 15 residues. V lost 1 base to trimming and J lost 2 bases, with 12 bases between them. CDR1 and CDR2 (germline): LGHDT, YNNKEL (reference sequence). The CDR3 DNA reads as TGTGCCAGCAGCCAAGTAGCCGTTCAAACCTACGAGCAGTACTTC. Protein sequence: CASSQVAVQTYEQYF.

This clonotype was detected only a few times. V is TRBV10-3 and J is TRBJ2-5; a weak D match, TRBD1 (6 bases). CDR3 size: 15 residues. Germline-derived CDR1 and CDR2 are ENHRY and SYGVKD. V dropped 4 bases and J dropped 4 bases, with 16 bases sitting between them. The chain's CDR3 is CAISVGVQGRETQYF. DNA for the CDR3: TGTGCCATCAGTGTCGGTGTACAGGGACGAGAGACCCAGTACTTC.

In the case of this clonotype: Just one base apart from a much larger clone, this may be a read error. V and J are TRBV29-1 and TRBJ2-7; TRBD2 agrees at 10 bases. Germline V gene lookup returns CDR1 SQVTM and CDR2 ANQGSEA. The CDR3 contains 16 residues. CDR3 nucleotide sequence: TGCAGCATTGAAGATCACTCTAGCGGGAGCTCCTACGAGCAGTACTTC. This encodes CSIEDHSSGSSYEQYF.

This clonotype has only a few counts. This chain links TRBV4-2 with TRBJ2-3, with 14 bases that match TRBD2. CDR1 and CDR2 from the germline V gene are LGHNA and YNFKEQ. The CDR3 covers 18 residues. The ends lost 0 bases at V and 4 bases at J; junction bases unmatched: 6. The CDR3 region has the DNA TGTGCCAGCAGCCAAGATCCTCGACTAGCGGGGGGGGCAGATACGCAGTATTTT. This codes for CASSQDPRLAGGADTQYF.

The CDR3 protein is CASRSSGLTYNEQFF. The CDR3 nucleotides read TGTGCCAGCAGAAGTAGCGGGTTGACCTACAATGAGCAGTTCTTC. The rearrangement links TRBV28 to TRBJ2-1, with TRBD2 identical over 7 bases. Germline V gives CDR1 MDHEN, CDR2 SYDVKM. Germline trimming cut 6 bases from V and 2 bases from J; bases unmatched to any gene: 7. The CDR3 extends over 15 amino acids.

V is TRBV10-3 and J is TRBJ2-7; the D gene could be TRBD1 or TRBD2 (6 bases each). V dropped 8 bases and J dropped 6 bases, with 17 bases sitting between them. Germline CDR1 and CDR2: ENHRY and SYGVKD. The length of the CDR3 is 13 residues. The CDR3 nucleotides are TGTGCCATCCGGGGGCAGAGGGATGCCGAGCAGTACTTC. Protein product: CAIRGQRDAEQYF.

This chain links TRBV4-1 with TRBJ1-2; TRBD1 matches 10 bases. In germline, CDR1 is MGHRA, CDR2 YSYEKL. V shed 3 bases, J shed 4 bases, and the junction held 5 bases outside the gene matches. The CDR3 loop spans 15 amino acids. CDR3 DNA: TGCGCCAGCAGCCATGGGACAGGGGTGCGCTATGGCTACACCTTC. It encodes CASSHGTGVRYGYTF.

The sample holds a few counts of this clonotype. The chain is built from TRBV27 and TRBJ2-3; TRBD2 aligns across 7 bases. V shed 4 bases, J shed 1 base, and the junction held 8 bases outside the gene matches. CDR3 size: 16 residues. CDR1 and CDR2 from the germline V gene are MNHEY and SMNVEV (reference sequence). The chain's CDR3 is CASSSVVAGGTDTQYF. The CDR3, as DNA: TGTGCCAGCAGTTCCGTAGTTGCGGGGGGCACAGATACGCAGTATTTT.

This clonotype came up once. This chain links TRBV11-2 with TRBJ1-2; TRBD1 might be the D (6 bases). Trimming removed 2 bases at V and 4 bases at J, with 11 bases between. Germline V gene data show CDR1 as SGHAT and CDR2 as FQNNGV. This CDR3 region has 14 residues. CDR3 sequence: CASSLHTQGYGYTF. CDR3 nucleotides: TGTGCCAGCAGCTTACATACACAGGGCTATGGCTACACCTTC.

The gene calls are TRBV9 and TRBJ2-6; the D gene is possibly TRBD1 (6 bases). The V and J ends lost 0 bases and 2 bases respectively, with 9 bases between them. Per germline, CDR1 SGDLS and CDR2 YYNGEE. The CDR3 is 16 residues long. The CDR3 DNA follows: TGTGCCAGCAGCGTAGCTCAGGGGACTGGGGCCAACGTCCTGACTTTC. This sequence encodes CASSVAQGTGANVLTF.

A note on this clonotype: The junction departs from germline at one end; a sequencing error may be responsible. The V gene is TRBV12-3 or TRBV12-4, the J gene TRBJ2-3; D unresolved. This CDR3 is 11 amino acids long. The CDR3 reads CASRRTDTEYF. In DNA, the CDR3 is TGTGCCAGCAGAAGAACAGATACGGAGTATTTT.

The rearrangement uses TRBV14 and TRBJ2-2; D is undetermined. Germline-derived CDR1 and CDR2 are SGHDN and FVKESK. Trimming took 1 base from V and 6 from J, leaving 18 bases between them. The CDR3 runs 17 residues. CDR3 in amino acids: CASSQVSERLSAGELFF. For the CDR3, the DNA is TGTGCCAGCAGCCAAGTCTCCGAACGTTTATCTGCCGGGGAGCTGTTTTTT.

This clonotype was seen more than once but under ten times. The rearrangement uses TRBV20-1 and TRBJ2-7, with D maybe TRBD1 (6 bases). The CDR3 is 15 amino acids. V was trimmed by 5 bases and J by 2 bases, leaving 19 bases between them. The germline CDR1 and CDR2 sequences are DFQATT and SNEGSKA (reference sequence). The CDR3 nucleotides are TGCAGTGCTCGATACAGGGAAGGGTCAACCTACGAGCAGTACTTC. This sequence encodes CSARYREGSTYEQYF.

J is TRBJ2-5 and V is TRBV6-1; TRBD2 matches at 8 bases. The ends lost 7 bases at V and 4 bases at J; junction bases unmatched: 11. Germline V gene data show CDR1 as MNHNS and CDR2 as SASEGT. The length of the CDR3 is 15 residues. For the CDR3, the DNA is TGTGCCAGCACACAAAACGGGCTAGCGGGAGAGACCCAGTACTTC. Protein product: CASTQNGLAGETQYF.

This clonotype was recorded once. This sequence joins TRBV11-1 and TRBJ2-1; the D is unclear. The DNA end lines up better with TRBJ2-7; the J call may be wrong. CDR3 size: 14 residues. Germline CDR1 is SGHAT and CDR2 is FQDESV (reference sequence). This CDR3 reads CASSFDTLRGEQYF. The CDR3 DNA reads TGTGCCAGCAGCTTCGACACGCTCCGTGGGGAGCAGTACTTC.

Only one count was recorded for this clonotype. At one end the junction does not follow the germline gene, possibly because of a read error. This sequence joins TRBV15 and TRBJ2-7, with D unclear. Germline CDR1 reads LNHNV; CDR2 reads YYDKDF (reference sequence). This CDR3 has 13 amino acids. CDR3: CATSRDRSYERYF. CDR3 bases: TGTGCCACCAGCAGAGATCGCTCCTACGAGCGGTACTTC.

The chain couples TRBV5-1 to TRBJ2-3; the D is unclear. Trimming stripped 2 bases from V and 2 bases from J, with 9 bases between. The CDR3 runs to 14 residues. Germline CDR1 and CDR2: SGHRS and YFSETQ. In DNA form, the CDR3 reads TGCGCCAGCAGCTTCAACGTGGACACAGATACGCAGTATTTT. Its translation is CASSFNVDTDTQYF.